These T cell receptor beta chains were read from a single sample in a study of Ad26.COV2.S vaccination and SARS-CoV-2 variants. TCRdb's copy holds only in-frame clones and misses some; the assay was immunoSEQ multiplex PCR. The sample carries 200,000 to 300,000 clones, over 75% recorded once. The source material was peripheral blood, sampled in a trial of Ad26.COV2.S vaccine versus placebo. Receptors originate from a person between 18 and 60 years old who received the Ad26.COV2.S COVID-19 vaccine or a placebo. Both conserved end residues are part of each CDR3. The order of the fields is J gene, clone size, V gene, CDR3 length, D gene, CDR3 DNA, CDR3 protein. The D gene is left open where the match is weak. Only some rows state a clone size, as once, few, many or a class for expanded clones.

TRBJ2-7 . TRBV28 11 . TGTGCCAGCAGTTCGAACTACGAGCAGTACTTC CASSSNYEQYF
TRBJ1-2 . TRBV3-1/TRBV3-2 17 . TGTGCCAGCAGCCATCCCGGGACAACCACCACTAACTATGGCTACACCTTC CASSHPGTTTTNYGYTF
TRBJ1-2 . TRBV7-2 15 . TGTGCCAGCAGCCGCAGCGGGGGGGTCGGATTTGGCTACACCTTC CASSRSGGVGFGYTF
TRBJ1-3 . TRBV29-1 13 . TGCAGCGTACTACAGGGATCTGGAAACACCATATATTTT CSVLQGSGNTIYF
TRBJ2-1 . TRBV27 16 . TGTGCCAGCAGTCCCTCCCTAGGGCCACTTTACAATGAGCAGTTCTTC CASSPSLGPLYNEQFF
TRBJ2-1 . TRBV6-5 13 . TGTGCCAGCACCCTAGGCTCCTACAATGAGCAGTTCTTC CASTLGSYNEQFF
TRBJ2-7 . TRBV5-6 12 . TGTGCCAGCAGGGACAGTTTGCACGAGCAGTACTTC CASRDSLHEQYF
TRBJ2-7 . TRBV7-9 10 . TGTGCCAGCAGCTTAGGCGAGCAGTACTTC CASSLGEQYF
TRBJ2-7 . TRBV5-1 15 TRBD2 TGCGCCAGCAGCTCTGGACTAGCGGGAGGTAACGAGCAGTACTTC CASSSGLAGGNEQYF
TRBJ2-7 once TRBV5-1 14 TRBD1 TGCGCCAGCAGCTTAGGACAGGGAATCTACGAGCAGTACTTC CASSLGQGIYEQYF
TRBJ2-5 . TRBV7-2 16 TRBD2 TGTGCCAGCATACCCCATGGGGGACTAGTTGGGGAGACCCAGTACTTC CASIPHGGLVGETQYF
TRBJ2-7 . TRBV7-6 15 TRBD2 TGTGCCAGCAGTTTAGGGACTAGCGGGAGCTACGAGCAGTACTTC CASSLGTSGSYEQYF
TRBJ1-2 . TRBV5-1 12 TRBD1 TGCGCCAGCAGCGAGGACAGGGGAGGCTACACCTTC CASSEDRGGYTF
TRBJ2-7 . TRBV5-4 14 . TGTGCCAGCAGCTTGGAGAGGCAGAGCTACGAGCAGTACTTC CASSLERQSYEQYF
TRBJ2-7 . TRBV18 14 . TGTGCCAGCTCTCCCCAAAGGGAAAGGTACGAGCAGTACTTC CASSPQRERYEQYF
TRBJ2-1 . TRBV9 11 TRBD2 TGTGCCAGCAGCTCCCGGGGGGAGCTGTTCTTC CASSSRGELFF
TRBJ1-1 . TRBV7-2 14 TRBD1 TGTGCCAGCAGCACTAGACAGGGGAACACTGAAGCTTTCTTT CASSTRQGNTEAFF
TRBJ1-2 . TRBV7-2 21 TRBD1 TGTGCCAGCAGCTTAGCGGCCATGTCGGGACAGGGAGGAAGGATTAACTATGGCTACACCTTC CASSLAAMSGQGGRINYGYTF
TRBJ2-2 once TRBV6-5 16 . TGTGCCAGCAGTTCCTCACCGAGGGGGGGAGCCGGGGAGCTGTTTTTT CASSSSPRGGAGELFF
TRBJ2-1 . TRBV28 11 TRBD1 TGTGCAGGGGGCCCCTACAATGAGCAGTTCTTC CAGGPYNEQFF
TRBJ2-7 . TRBV18 15 TRBD1 TGTGCCAGCTCACCTACCGGGACAGGGGGCTACGAGCAGTACTTC CASSPTGTGGYEQYF
TRBJ1-5 . TRBV5-1 15 . TGCGCCAGCAGAATTGGACCGGGACGTAATCAGCCCCAGCATTTT CASRIGPGRNQPQHF
TRBJ2-7 . TRBV13 16 TRBD2 TGTGCCAGCAGCTTCTTTAGCGGGAGAGGGGATCACGAGCAGTACTTC CASSFFSGRGDHEQYF
TRBJ2-7 . TRBV18 15 . TGTGCCAGCTCACCGGTAGACATTGGTACCTACGAGCAGTACTTC CASSPVDIGTYEQYF
TRBJ1-1 . TRBV19 13 TRBD1 TGTGCCAGTAGAAAGACAGGGGGCACTGAAGCTTTCTTT CASRKTGGTEAFF